The clone carrying this TCR beta chain was counted a few times. Antigen unknown. This record belongs to a study of graft-versus-host responses after intestinal transplantation. Study-level information: For 2 to 4 years after anti-thymocyte globulin induction, all recipients took tacrolimus and steroids.

Study results and limitations: Elevated graft-versus-host to host-versus-graft clonal ratios in allografts were recorded for patients with graft-donor T cell macrochimerism. Recipient marrow contained GvH clones, some of which appeared first in ileum or blood.

The method was immunoSEQ multiplex PCR; TCRdb's version includes in-frame clones alone and lacks a portion of them. The table records more than 65,000 clones, 92% of them present only once. The CDR3 has 18 residues. The V and J genes are TRBV21-1 and TRBJ1-1; TRBD1, the table's D call, was not compared with the DNA. TRBV21-1 is a pseudogene locus. This receptor was taken from a human donor who was the organ donor for an intestinal transplant. Sequences were derived from unstimulated CD8+ T cells sorted from spleen or lymph node cells, sampled before transplant. The CDR3, as DNA: TGTGCCAGCAGCAAACGAACGGACAGGTATGAAATGAACACTGAAGCTTTCTTT. Protein: CASSKRTDRYEMNTEAFF.